A selection of T cell receptor beta chains follows, all from one sample in a study of Tregs in tolerant kidney transplant recipients. Only in-frame clones appear in the TCRdb table, and some are missing; sequencing was by immunoSEQ multiplex PCR. Found here are about 55,000 clones, 91% of them singletons; the top ten hold roughly 15%. Sequencing used CD8+ T cells from blood (PBMCs), obtained 24 months after the transplant. Receptors were obtained from a human patient who received a combined kidney and bone marrow transplant. Certain T cells may be donor cells from the graft. Both conserved end residues are part of each CDR3. D genes are given only for firm matches. Rows may omit the clone size; those that give it use once, few, many or a size class.

V gene	clone size	J gene	D gene	CDR3 DNA	CDR3 protein
TRBV7-2	-	TRBJ2-5	TRBD2	TGTGCCAGCAGCTTCGCCGGGAGGCTCCTCCAAGAGACCCAGTACTTC	CASSFAGRLLQETQYF
TRBV4-1	-	TRBJ2-2	TRBD1	TGCGCCAGCAGCCCGGGACAGGGGCTTACCGGGGAGCTGTTTTTT	CASSPGQGLTGELFF
TRBV11-2	once	TRBJ1-4	TRBD1	TGTGCCAGCAGCTTAGACCGACAGGGTGGAGATGAAAAACTGTTTTTT	CASSLDRQGGDEKLFF
TRBV4-3	-	TRBJ2-2	-	TGCGCCAGCAGCCAAGACTCGGGACTTAACACCGGGGAGCTGTTTTTT	CASSQDSGLNTGELFF
TRBV15	-	TRBJ2-1	TRBD1	TGTGCCACCAGCAGAGGGGACAGTTACAATGAGCAGTTCTTC	CATSRGDSYNEQFF
TRBV7-3	-	TRBJ2-7	-	TGTGCCAGCAGCTTAGGCGGGGGCACCTACGAGCAGTACTTC	CASSLGGGTYEQYF
TRBV13	-	TRBJ2-3	TRBD2	TGTGCCAGCAGCCCAACTAGCGGGAGCACAGATACGCAGTATTTT	CASSPTSGSTDTQYF
TRBV9	once	TRBJ2-7	-	TGTGCCAGCAGCGTCGAGGGAACGGCCTACGAGCAGTACTTC	CASSVEGTAYEQYF
TRBV2	-	TRBJ2-7	-	TGTGCCAGCACTCGTCCCGGGGCCTACGAGCAGTACTTC	CASTRPGAYEQYF
TRBV4-1	-	TRBJ2-7	TRBD1	TGCGCCAGCAGCCAAGCCTCGGGACAGGACTCCTACGAGCAGTACTTC	CASSQASGQDSYEQYF
TRBV6-5	few	TRBJ2-6	-	TGTGCCAGCAGTTCAGACTCTGGGGCCAACGTCCTGACTTTC	CASSSDSGANVLTF
TRBV9	-	TRBJ1-2	-	TGTGCCAGCAGCGAGGGGGATTACTATGGCTACACCTTC	CASSEGDYYGYTF
TRBV19	-	TRBJ1-1	-	TGTGCCAGTAGTTACGGGAGGATGGGGAACACTGAAGCTTTCTTT	CASSYGRMGNTEAFF
TRBV7-8	once	TRBJ2-7	-	TGTGCCAGCAGCTTAGCGGGGGGGCCTTCCTACGAGCAGTACTTC	CASSLAGGPSYEQYF
TRBV9	-	TRBJ2-1	-	TGTGCCAGCAGCACCATCCGGAGCGATGAGCAGTTCTTC	CASSTIRSDEQFF
TRBV5-4	-	TRBJ2-3	-	TGTGCCAGCAGCTTTGGGACTCTGATCACAGATACGCAGTATTTT	CASSFGTLITDTQYF
TRBV9	-	TRBJ2-2	TRBD1	TGTGCCAGCAGCGCTCCGAGGGGGCGCGTCACCGGGGAGCTGTTTTTT	CASSAPRGRVTGELFF
TRBV27	-	TRBJ2-1	TRBD2	TGTGCCAGCAGTTTCTCGTGGGCGGGAGCGGATGAGCAGTTCTTC	CASSFSWAGADEQFF
TRBV30	-	TRBJ2-7	-	TGTGCCTGGTTCCCGGCCTCTTTCGGGGAGCAGTACTTC	CAWFPASFGEQYF
TRBV6-1	-	TRBJ1-6	TRBD1	TGTGCCAGCAGTGAACGATATACCGGGACAGGGGAAAATAATTCCCCCCTCCACTTT	CASSERYTGTGENNSPLHF
TRBV6-5	-	TRBJ2-7	-	TGTGCCAGCAGTTATTATGGGGCGGTCCCCTACGAGCAGTACTTC	CASSYYGAVPYEQYF
TRBV27	-	TRBJ2-7	-	TGTGCCAGCAGTTTAGTTTTCAGGAACGAGCAGTACTTC	CASSLVFRNEQYF
TRBV5-6	-	TRBJ2-3	TRBD2	TGTGCCAGCAGGGAAGGTAGCGGGAGTACGGATACGCAGTATTTT	CASREGSGSTDTQYF
TRBV11-2	-	TRBJ2-2	-	TGTGCCACTAATGGGGGCAGGATGGCCGGGGAGCTGTTTTTT	CATNGGRMAGELFF
TRBV7-9	-	TRBJ1-4	TRBD1	TGTGCCAGCAGCTTAGGGCGGACAGGGCGCGAAAAACTGTTTTTT	CASSLGRTGREKLFF
TRBV6-5	-	TRBJ2-3	TRBD2	TGTGCCAGCAGCAGGGACTACCTTAGCACAGATACGCAGTATTTT	CASSRDYLSTDTQYF
TRBV5-6	-	TRBJ2-3	TRBD2	TGTGCCAGCAGCCCACCGGGACTAGGTGTCACAGATACGCAGTATTTT	CASSPPGLGVTDTQYF
TRBV28	-	TRBJ1-6	TRBD1	TGTGCCAGCAGTTTAGACAGGGGTCGGACACCCCTCCACTTT	CASSLDRGRTPLHF
TRBV7-9	-	TRBJ1-6	-	TGTGCCAGCAGCGAGGGGGTTCCATATAATTCACCCCTCCACTTT	CASSEGVPYNSPLHF
TRBV4-1	-	TRBJ2-3	TRBD2	TGCGCCAGCAGCCAAGATCAGGAGCGGGGGGCCACAGATACGCAGTATTTT	CASSQDQERGATDTQYF
TRBV15	-	TRBJ2-1	TRBD1	TGTGCCACCAGCAGAGATATCGCGGACAGGGGATTAGGGAATGAGCAGTTCTTC	CATSRDIADRGLGNEQFF
TRBV27	-	TRBJ2-1	TRBD2	TGTGCCAGCAGTTTAACCTCGGGACTAGCGGGGGGTAGCTCCTACAATGAGCAGTTCTTC	CASSLTSGLAGGSSYNEQFF
TRBV27	-	TRBJ2-7	-	TGTGCCAGCAGTTACGCTGCGGGTACCTACGAGCAGTACTTC	CASSYAAGTYEQYF
TRBV6-5	-	TRBJ1-2	TRBD1	TGTGCCAGCAGTCAGCCAGGGGGAGGAAACTATGGCTACACCTTC	CASSQPGGGNYGYTF
TRBV7-9	once	TRBJ1-3	-	TGTGCCAGCAGCTCTGACCAGGGGATTTCCTCTGGAAACACCATATATTTT	CASSSDQGISSGNTIYF
TRBV11-2	-	TRBJ2-5	TRBD2	TGTGCCAGCAGGTTGGCTAGCGGGGAACAAGAGACCCAGTACTTC	CASRLASGEQETQYF
TRBV19	-	TRBJ2-3	-	TGTGCCAGTAGAAGATTTACGCGGGGCACAGATACGCAGTATTTT	CASRRFTRGTDTQYF
TRBV7-9	-	TRBJ2-7	TRBD2	TGTGCCAGCAGCTTAGCGACGGGGGGAGAGTACGAGCAGTACTTC	CASSLATGGEYEQYF
TRBV15	few	TRBJ2-5	-	TGTGCCACCAGATCAGAGGCCCGGGGGCAAGAGACCCAGTACTTC	CATRSEARGQETQYF
TRBV4-1	-	TRBJ2-1	TRBD2	TGCGCCAGCAGCCAAGGAAGGGCGGGACTAGCGAGATCCTACAATGAGCAGTTCTTC	CASSQGRAGLARSYNEQFF
TRBV7-8	-	TRBJ1-1	TRBD1	TGTGCCAGCAGCCGACAGGGTACCTACACTGAAGCTTTCTTT	CASSRQGTYTEAFF
TRBV19	-	TRBJ1-3	-	TGTGCCAGTAGTATTGGGAGCTCTGGAAACACCATATATTTT	CASSIGSSGNTIYF
TRBV15	-	TRBJ1-1	-	TGTGCCACCAGCCTGACCTATGACACAGGGTGGGAAGCTTTCTTT	CATSLTYDTGWEAFF
TRBV13	-	TRBJ2-7	-	TGTGCCAGCAGCCGCGGGACAGAACAATCCTACGAGCAGTACTTC	CASSRGTEQSYEQYF
TRBV7-6	-	TRBJ2-1	-	TGTGCCAGCAGCTTGAGTGTAGCGGAATACTACAATGAGCAGTTCTTC	CASSLSVAEYYNEQFF
TRBV2	-	TRBJ2-7	-	TGTGCCAGCCGAGGGGTGGGGGCTCCTCGGGAGCAGTACTTC	CASRGVGAPREQYF
TRBV5-4	-	TRBJ2-3	-	TGTGCCAGCAGCTCCCGTTACACAGATACGCAGTATTTT	CASSSRYTDTQYF
TRBV15	-	TRBJ2-7	TRBD2	TGTGCCACCTCGGGGGGAACCTACGAGCAGTACTTC	CATSGGTYEQYF
TRBV5-8	hyperexpanded	TRBJ2-1	TRBD2	TGTGCCAGCAGCTTAGAACTAGCGTACAATGAGCAGTTCTTC	CASSLELAYNEQFF
TRBV13	-	TRBJ1-5	TRBD1	TGTGCCAGCAGCTTAGGCCGGACAGGGGGCGGTCAGCCCCAGCATTTT	CASSLGRTGGGQPQHF
TRBV28	-	TRBJ2-7	TRBD1	TGTGCCAGCAGGTTACAGGGGAGCTACGAGCAGTACTTC	CASRLQGSYEQYF
TRBV7-9	-	TRBJ1-5	-	TGTGCCAGCAGTTATTCGGGGGGCGATCAGCCCCAGCATTTT	CASSYSGGDQPQHF
TRBV27	medium-sized	TRBJ2-7	-	TGTGCCAGCGATATACTCCACGAGCAGTACTTC	CASDILHEQYF
TRBV11-2	-	TRBJ2-7	TRBD1	TGTGCCAGCAGCACCCGGGACAGCTACGAGCAGTACTTC	CASSTRDSYEQYF